Listed below are T cell receptor beta chains from one sample, sequenced in a study of blood T cell repertoires in COVID-19. The protocol was immunoSEQ multiplex PCR, while the TCRdb copy is restricted to in-frame clones and leaves out a portion. The data hold about 130,000 clones, with approximately 90% observed a single time. The specimen was peripheral blood. All receptors derive from an elderly woman with acute or convalescent COVID-19. CDR3s include the opening cysteine and the closing phenylalanine or tryptophan. Fields, in order: V gene, J gene, CDR3 protein.

TRBV19	TRBJ2-7	CASSLLSTQGATYEQYF
TRBV7-2	TRBJ1-2	CASSTQGYGYTF
TRBV6-5	TRBJ2-1	CASRHGTSYNEQFF
TRBV3-1/TRBV3-2	TRBJ1-1	CASSPAAKNTEAFF
TRBV15	TRBJ1-6	CATSTRGDSPLHF
TRBV5-8	TRBJ1-6	CASSRLVSYNSPLHF
TRBV19	TRBJ1-2	CASREPGTGQFYGYTF
TRBV2	TRBJ2-7	CASRAGTGSHEQYF
TRBV9	TRBJ2-3	CASSAHEGTQYF
TRBV5-1	TRBJ2-1	CASSLTGLPYNEQFF
TRBV27	TRBJ1-2	CASSSSPQGGGYTF
TRBV3-1/TRBV3-2	TRBJ1-3	CASSPVSGGAAGNTIYF
TRBV28	TRBJ2-3	CASTGRSTDTQYF
TRBV7-8	TRBJ2-5	CASSLLRDRGVETQYF
TRBV11-2	TRBJ1-6	CASSLEANSPLHF
TRBV4-1	TRBJ1-5	CASSQDPTGKNQPQHF
TRBV5-4	TRBJ1-3	CASSLDQTGNTIYF
TRBV28	TRBJ2-3	CASSGDPGDLTDTQYF
TRBV6-2/TRBV6-3	TRBJ2-7	CASSYQPGQPFYEQYF
TRBV7-2	TRBJ2-7	CASSKGGERGEQYF
TRBV5-4	TRBJ2-3	CASSSSEDTQYF